This T cell receptor (beta chain) emerged from a study of cytomegalovirus exposure and HLA in healthy donors. As for this clone: Its specificity is not known.

The study ran its PCR with 60 Vbeta and 13 Jbeta primers. Assay: immunoSEQ multiplex PCR; the TCRdb copy retains only in-frame clones and omits some. This sample's clone table lists some 110,000 clones. General study findings and limits: A cluster of highly shared sequence variants was likely a sequencing artifact.

Healthy individuals who donated bone marrow served as the donors. V gave up 6 bases and J gave up 7 bases; unmatched junction bases: 21. CDR1 and CDR2 (germline): SGHTA, FQGTGA. The CDR3 consists of 19 residues. The sample consisted of PBMCs. The clonotype comes from a man between 40 and 49 years old in good health and CMV-seropositive. The chain has TRBV7-3 and TRBJ2-2, with 9 bases that match TRBD1. The CDR3 protein is CASSQKSGTGRIGGGELFF. In nucleotides, the CDR3 is TGTGCCAGCAGTCAGAAATCCGGGACAGGGAGGATTGGTGGCGGGGAGCTGTTTTTT. Together with reference TRBV7-3 and TRBJ2-2, the CDR3 gives the full variable domain: GAGVSQTPSNKVTEKGKYVELRCDPISGHTALYWYRQSLGQGPEFLIYFQGTGAADDSGLPNDRFFAVRPEGSVSTLKIQRTERGDSAVYLCASSQKSGTGRIGGGELFFGEGSRLTVL.